These 17 T cell receptor beta chains were sequenced from one sample in a study of blood T cell repertoires in COVID-19. The repertoire was sequenced with immunoSEQ multiplex PCR; TCRdb's copy has only in-frame clones and lacks some. The sample lists 59,000 or so clones; 70% to 80% were seen once. The sequencing input was peripheral blood. The receptors here all came from a man aged 60-69 years with acute or convalescent COVID-19.

This sequence joins TRBV27 and TRBJ2-7, with TRBD2 matching 9 bases. The CDR3 spans 15 residues. The V and J ends lost 3 bases and 0 bases, in that order; junction bases with no gene match: 3. Germline CDR1 MNHEY, CDR2 SMNVEV (reference sequence). The CDR3 DNA sequence: TGTGCCAGCAGTTTCTTTAGCGGGAGCTCCTACGAGCAGTACTTC. Its protein is CASSFFSGSSYEQYF.

V gene TRBV12-5 combines with J gene TRBJ1-1; maybe TRBD1 (5 bases). The CDR3 has 14 residues. Between the trimmed V and J ends, which lost 2 bases and 4 bases, there was a span of 11 bases. Germline CDR1 is LGHNT and CDR2 is FRNRAP. The CDR3 DNA reads TGTGCTAGTGGTTTGAGGGGTAATCGCACTGAAGCTTTCTTT. This translates into CASGLRGNRTEAFF. Full variable domain (rest looked up from reference TRBV12-5 and TRBJ1-1): DARVTQTPRHKVTEMGQEVTMRCQPILGHNTVFWYRQTMMQGLELLAYFRNRAPLDDSGMPKDRFSAEMPDATLATLKIQPSEPRDSAVYFCASGLRGNRTEAFFGQGTRLTVV.

This sequence joins TRBV10-1 and TRBJ1-3; D not resolved. Germline CDR1 and CDR2: WNHNN and SYGVQD (reference sequence). CDR3 length: 15 amino acids. V was cut by 9 bases and J by 0 bases, with 15 bases left in between. The CDR3 sequence is CASPTDGSSGNTIYF. CDR3 sequence (DNA): TGCGCCAGTCCCACCGACGGGTCCTCTGGAAACACCATATATTTT.

In its sample, this clone was seen once. The chain carries TRBV6-1 and TRBJ2-5; 9 positions match TRBD2. Trimming removed 8 bases from V and 4 bases from J; junction bases left unmatched: 11. Per germline, CDR1 MNHNS and CDR2 SASEGT. The CDR3 is made up of 15 amino acids. For the CDR3, the DNA is TGTGCCAGCGCCGGAAGCGGGGGGCCCGCAGAGACCCAGTACTTC. Its translation is CASAGSGGPAETQYF.

This sequence joins TRBV6-6 and TRBJ1-2; D unclear. This CDR3 comprises 13 residues. Looked up from germline, CDR1 is MNHNY and CDR2 is SVGAGI (reference sequence). V lost 0 bases and J lost 6, with 8 bases in between. CDR3: CASSYSIRDGYTF. In nucleotides, the CDR3 is TGTGCCAGCAGTTACTCGATACGGGATGGCTACACCTTC.

This sequence joins TRBV5-5 and TRBJ2-2, with D perhaps matching TRBD2 (6 bases). CDR1 and CDR2 from the germline V gene are SGHKS and YYEKEE (reference sequence). CDR3 size: 14 residues. Trimming removed 7 bases from V and 2 bases from J, with 12 bases in between. The CDR3 here is CASSREQNTGELFF. CDR3 in DNA: TGTGCCAGCTCCCGGGAGCAAAACACCGGGGAGCTGTTTTTT.

V usage is TRBV6-5 and J usage is TRBJ2-7; tentative D call: TRBD2 (5 bases). This CDR3 is 15 amino acids long. Germline CDR1 MNHEY, CDR2 SVGAGI. CDR3 DNA sequence: TGTGTTGAGGAGGAAAACCCGCGCCTCACCTACGAGCAGTACTTC. Translating gives CVEEENPRLTYEQYF.

The chain has TRBV5-4 and TRBJ2-1; the match to TRBD2 covers 13 bases. J was trimmed by 6 bases and V by 0 bases; bases with no gene match: 0. Germline V CDR1 and CDR2: SGHNT, YYREEE (reference sequence). The CDR3 runs to 15 residues. The CDR3 coding sequence is TGTGCCAGCAGCTTGGGACTAGCGGGGGGCAATGAGCAGTTCTTC. It yields the protein CASSLGLAGGNEQFF.

The gene calls are TRBV2 and TRBJ1-2; tentatively, D is TRBD1 (5 bases). This CDR3 region has 13 residues. Per germline, CDR1 SNHLY and CDR2 FYNNEI. V shed 3 bases and J shed 8 bases, with 13 bases lying between them. CDR3 in amino acids: CASSEGGGKGYTF. CDR3 nucleotide sequence: TGTGCCAGCAGTGAGGGGGGAGGGAAAGGCTACACCTTC.

The rearrangement uses TRBV7-9 and TRBJ2-7; no definite D call. Germline assignment: CDR1 SEHNR and CDR2 FQNEAQ (reference sequence). There are 12 residues in the CDR3. Trimming removed 7 bases at V and 4 bases at J, with 11 bases between. The CDR3 loop is CASIALGYEQYF. In nucleotides, the CDR3 is TGTGCCAGCATCGCACTCGGGTACGAGCAGTACTTC.

This clone is a singleton in its sample. The rearrangement joins TRBV11-3 to TRBJ1-1, with 7 positions matching TRBD1. Per germline, CDR1 SGHNT and CDR2 YENEEA. This CDR3 is 14 amino acids long. Trimming removed 5 bases from V and 4 bases from J; junction bases left unmatched: 7. The CDR3: CASSVSRGSTEAFF. DNA of the CDR3: TGTGCCAGCAGCGTTTCCAGGGGGAGCACTGAAGCTTTCTTT.

The chain uses TRBV28 and TRBJ2-5; tentatively, D is TRBD1 (6 bases). The V gene's germline CDR1 is MDHEN and CDR2 SYDVKM. V was trimmed by 1 base and J by 9 bases, leaving 12 bases between them. The CDR3 contains 13 residues. In DNA, the CDR3 is TGTGCCAGCAGTTTATCAGTGAAGGGGGCCCAGTACTTC. This codes for CASSLSVKGAQYF.

This clone appeared a few times. This rearrangement joins TRBV6-5 to TRBJ2-1, with 8 bases aligning to TRBD2. The V gene end was trimmed by 0 bases and the J gene end by 10 bases; junction bases not matched to a gene: 2. From germline, CDR1 is MNHEY and CDR2 SVGAGI. The CDR3 contains 13 residues. The CDR3 DNA reads TGTGCCAGCAGTTACTCCGGCGGGGGGGAGCAGTTCTTC. Translated: CASSYSGGGEQFF.

V gene TRBV27 combines with J gene TRBJ1-5; D gene unclear. This CDR3 is 13 amino acids long. Trimming took off 6 bases at V and 6 bases at J, with 12 bases between the two ends. From germline, CDR1 is MNHEY and CDR2 SMNVEV (reference sequence). CDR3 amino acids: CASRTWAGQPQHF. As DNA, the CDR3 is TGTGCCAGCAGAACTTGGGCAGGTCAGCCCCAGCATTTT.

The chain has TRBV10-2 and TRBJ2-5, with D possibly TRBD2 on 7 matching bases. Trimming removed 8 bases at V and 6 bases at J, with 19 bases between. The CDR3 has 14 residues. The germline CDR1 and CDR2 sequences are WSHSY and SAAADI. The CDR3 here is CASQSTRGGKTQYF. Here the CDR3 DNA reads TGCGCCAGCCAGTCTACGAGGGGGGGGAAGACCCAGTACTTC.

V usage is TRBV2 and J usage is TRBJ1-5; D unclear. Germline assignment: CDR1 SNHLY and CDR2 FYNNEI. The CDR3 runs 16 residues. V gave up 5 bases and J gave up 0 bases, with 14 bases separating them. The CDR3 spells CASSPSGMGSNQPQHF. As DNA, the CDR3 is TGTGCCAGCAGTCCTTCCGGGATGGGTAGCAATCAGCCCCAGCATTTT.

The chain is built from TRBV28 and TRBJ1-4; TRBD1 matches 11 bases. The CDR3 loop spans 16 amino acids. Trimming removed 6 bases from V and 6 bases from J; junction bases left unmatched: 9. From germline, CDR1 is MDHEN and CDR2 SYDVKM. The CDR3 loop is CASSIPPGQGDEKLFF. The CDR3 coding sequence is TGTGCCAGCAGCATCCCCCCGGGACAGGGGGATGAAAAACTGTTTTTT.